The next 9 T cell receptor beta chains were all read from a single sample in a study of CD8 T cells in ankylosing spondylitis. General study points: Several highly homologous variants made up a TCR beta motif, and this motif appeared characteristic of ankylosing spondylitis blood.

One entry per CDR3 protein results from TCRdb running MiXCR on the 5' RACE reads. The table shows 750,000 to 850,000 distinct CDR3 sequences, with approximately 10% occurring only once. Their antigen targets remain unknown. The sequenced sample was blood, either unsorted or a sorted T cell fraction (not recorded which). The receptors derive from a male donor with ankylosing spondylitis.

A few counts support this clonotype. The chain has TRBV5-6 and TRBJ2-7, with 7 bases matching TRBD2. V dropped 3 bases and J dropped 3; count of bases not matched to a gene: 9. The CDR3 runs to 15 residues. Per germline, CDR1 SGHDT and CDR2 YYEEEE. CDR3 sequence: CASSSNRDYLYEQYF. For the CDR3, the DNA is TGTGCCAGCAGCTCCAACCGGGACTACCTCTACGAGCAGTACTTC.

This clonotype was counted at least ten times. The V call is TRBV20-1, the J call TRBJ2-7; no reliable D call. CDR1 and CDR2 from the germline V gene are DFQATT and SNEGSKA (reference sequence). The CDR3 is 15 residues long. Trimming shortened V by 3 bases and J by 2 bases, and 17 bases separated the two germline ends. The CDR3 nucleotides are TGCAGTGCTAGTTGGGATCGCGCTGCCCCCTACGAGCAGTACTTC. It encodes CSASWDRAAPYEQYF.

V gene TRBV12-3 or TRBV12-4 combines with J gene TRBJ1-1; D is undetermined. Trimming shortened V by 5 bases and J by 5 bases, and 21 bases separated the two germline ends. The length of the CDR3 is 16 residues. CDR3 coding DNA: TGTGCCAGCAGTCTCCGCTCGGGCAGGTTTAGGACTGAAGCTTTCTTT. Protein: CASSLRSGRFRTEAFF.

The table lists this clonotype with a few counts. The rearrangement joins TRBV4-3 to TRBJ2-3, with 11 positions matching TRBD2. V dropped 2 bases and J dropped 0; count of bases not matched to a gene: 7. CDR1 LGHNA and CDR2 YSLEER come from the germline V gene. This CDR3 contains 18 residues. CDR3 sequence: CASSQSIWTSGSTDTQYF. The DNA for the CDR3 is TGCGCCAGCAGCCAATCCATTTGGACTAGCGGGAGCACAGATACGCAGTATTTT.

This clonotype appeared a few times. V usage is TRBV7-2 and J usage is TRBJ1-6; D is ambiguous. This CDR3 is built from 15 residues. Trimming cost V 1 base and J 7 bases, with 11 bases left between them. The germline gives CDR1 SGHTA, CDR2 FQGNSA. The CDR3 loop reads CASSLGRMRNSPLHF. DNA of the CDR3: TGTGCCAGCAGCTTAGGACGAATGAGAAATTCACCCCTCCACTTT.

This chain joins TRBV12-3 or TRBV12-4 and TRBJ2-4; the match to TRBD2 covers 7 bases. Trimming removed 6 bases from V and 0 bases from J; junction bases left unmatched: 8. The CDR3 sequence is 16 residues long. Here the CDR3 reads CASRRPGGGAKNIQYF. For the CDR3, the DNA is TGTGCCAGCAGAAGACCGGGCGGGGGAGCCAAAAACATTCAGTACTTC.

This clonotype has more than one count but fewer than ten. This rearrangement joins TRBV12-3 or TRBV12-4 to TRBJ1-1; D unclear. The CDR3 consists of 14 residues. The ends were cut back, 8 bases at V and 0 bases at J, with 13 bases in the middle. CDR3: CASVGNNMNTEAFF. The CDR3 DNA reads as TGTGCCAGCGTGGGCAACAACATGAACACTGAAGCTTTCTTT.

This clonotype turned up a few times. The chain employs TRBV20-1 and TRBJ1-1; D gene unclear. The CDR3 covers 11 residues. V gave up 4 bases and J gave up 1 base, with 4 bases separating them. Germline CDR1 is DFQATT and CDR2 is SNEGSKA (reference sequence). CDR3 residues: CSATQNTEAFF. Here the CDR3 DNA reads TGCAGTGCTACACAGAACACTGAAGCTTTCTTT.

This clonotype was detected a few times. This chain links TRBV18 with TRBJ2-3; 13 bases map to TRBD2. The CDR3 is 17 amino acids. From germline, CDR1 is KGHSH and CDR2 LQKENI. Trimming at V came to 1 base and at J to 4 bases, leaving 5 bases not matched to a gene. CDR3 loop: CASSPLVGLAGADTQYF. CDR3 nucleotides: TGTGCCAGCTCACCACTCGTTGGACTAGCGGGGGCAGATACGCAGTATTTT.